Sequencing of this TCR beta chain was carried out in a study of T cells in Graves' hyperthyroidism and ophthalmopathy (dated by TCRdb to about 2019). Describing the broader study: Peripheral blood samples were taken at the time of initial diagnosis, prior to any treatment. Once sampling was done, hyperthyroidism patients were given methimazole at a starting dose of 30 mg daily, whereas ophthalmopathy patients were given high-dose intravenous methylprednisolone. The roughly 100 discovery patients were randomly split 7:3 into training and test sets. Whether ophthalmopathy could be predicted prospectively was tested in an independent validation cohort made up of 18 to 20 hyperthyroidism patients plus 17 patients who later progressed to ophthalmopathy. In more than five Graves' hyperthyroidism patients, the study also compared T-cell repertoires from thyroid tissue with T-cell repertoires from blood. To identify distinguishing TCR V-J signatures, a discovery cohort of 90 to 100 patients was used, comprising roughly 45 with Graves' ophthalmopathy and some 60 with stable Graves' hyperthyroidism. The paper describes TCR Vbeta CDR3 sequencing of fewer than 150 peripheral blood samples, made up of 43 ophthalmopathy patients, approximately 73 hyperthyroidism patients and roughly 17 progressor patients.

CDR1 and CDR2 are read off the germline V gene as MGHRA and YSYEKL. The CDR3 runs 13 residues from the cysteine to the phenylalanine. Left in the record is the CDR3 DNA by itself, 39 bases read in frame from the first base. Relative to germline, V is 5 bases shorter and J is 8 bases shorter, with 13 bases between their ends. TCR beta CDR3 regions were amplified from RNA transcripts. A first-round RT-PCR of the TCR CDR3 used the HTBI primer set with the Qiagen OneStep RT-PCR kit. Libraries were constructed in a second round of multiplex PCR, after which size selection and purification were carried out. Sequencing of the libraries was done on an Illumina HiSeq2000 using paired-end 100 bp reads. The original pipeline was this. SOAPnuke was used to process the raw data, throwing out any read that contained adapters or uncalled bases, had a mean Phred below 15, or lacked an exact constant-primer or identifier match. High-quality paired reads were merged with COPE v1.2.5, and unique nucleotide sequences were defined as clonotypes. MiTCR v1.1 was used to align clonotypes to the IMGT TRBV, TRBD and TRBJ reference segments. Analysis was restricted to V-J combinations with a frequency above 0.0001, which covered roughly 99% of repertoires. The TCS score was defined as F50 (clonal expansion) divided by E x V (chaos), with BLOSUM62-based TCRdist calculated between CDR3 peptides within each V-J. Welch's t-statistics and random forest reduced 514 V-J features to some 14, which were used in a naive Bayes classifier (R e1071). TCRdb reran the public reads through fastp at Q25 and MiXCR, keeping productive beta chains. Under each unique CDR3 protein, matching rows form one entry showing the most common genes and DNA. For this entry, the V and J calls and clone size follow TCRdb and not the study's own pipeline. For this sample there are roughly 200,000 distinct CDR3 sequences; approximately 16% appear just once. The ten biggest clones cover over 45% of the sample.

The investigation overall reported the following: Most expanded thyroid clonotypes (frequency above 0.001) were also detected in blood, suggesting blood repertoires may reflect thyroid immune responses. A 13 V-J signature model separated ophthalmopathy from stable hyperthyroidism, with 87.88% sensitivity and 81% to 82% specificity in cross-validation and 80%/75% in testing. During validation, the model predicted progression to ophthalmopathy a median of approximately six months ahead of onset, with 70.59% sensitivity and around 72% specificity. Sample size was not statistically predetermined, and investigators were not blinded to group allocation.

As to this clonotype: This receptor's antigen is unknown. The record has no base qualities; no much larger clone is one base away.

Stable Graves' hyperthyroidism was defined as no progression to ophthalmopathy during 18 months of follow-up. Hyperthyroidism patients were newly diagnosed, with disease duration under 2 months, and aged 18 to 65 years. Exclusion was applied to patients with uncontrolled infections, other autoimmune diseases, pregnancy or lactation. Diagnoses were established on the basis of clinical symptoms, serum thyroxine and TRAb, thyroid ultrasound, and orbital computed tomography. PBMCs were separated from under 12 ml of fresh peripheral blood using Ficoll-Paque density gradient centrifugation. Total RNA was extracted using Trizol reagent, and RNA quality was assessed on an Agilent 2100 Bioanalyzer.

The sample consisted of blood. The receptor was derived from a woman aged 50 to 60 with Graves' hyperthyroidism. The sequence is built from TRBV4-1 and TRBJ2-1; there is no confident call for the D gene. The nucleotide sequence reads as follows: TGCGCCAGCAGCGATCAGCGCGGTGATGAGCAGTTCTTC. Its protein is CASSDQRGDEQFF.